This TCR beta chain was recovered during a study of cytomegalovirus exposure and HLA in healthy donors. From germline, CDR1 is MNHEY and CDR2 SVGAGI. CDR3 length equals 15 residues. V lost 5 bases to trimming and J lost 1 base, with 14 bases between them. The primer mix had 60 Vbeta and 13 Jbeta primers. Using immunoSEQ multiplex PCR, the repertoire was profiled, and TCRdb retains in-frame clones only, with some absent. This table has around 100,000 clones, around 80% appearing once. Sequenced input: PBMCs. V and J are TRBV6-5 and TRBJ1-1; D not certain. The TCR sequence derives from a woman between 18 and 30 years old in good health and CMV-seropositive. CDR3 bases: TGTGCCAGCAGTCCAATAGCTCCGACGAACACTGAAGCTTTCTTT. Protein sequence: CASSPIAPTNTEAFF.